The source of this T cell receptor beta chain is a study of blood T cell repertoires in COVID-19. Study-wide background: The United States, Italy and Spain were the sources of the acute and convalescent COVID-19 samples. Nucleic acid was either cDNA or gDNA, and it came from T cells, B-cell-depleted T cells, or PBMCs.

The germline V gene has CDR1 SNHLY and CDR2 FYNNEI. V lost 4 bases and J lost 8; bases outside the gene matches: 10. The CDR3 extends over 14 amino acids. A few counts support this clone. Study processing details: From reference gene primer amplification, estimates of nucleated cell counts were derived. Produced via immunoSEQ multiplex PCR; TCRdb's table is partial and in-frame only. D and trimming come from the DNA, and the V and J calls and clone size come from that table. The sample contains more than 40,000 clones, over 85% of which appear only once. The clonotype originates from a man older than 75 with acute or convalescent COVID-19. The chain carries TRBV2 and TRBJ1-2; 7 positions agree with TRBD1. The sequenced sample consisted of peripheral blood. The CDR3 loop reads CASSAVRGLRGYTF. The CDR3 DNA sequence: TGTGCCAGCAGTGCGGTGAGGGGGCTGCGGGGCTACACCTTC.